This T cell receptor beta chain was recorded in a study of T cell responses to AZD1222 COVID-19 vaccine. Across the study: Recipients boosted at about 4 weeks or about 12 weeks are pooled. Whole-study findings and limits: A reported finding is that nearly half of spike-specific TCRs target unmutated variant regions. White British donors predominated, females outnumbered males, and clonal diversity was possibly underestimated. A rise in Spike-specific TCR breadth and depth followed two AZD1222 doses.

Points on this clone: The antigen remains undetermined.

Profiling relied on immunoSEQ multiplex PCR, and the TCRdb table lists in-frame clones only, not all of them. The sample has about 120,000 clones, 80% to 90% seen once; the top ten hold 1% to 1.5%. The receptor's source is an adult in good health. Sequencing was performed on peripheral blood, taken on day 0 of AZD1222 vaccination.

The CDR3 loop is CAREPERGEISYEQYF. The DNA for the CDR3 is TGTGCCAGAGAACCAGAGCGGGGGGAAATCTCCTACGAGCAGTACTTC. The chain couples TRBV2 to TRBJ2-7; 9 bases map to TRBD2. V shed 9 bases, J shed 0 bases, and the junction held 12 bases outside the gene matches. Germline CDR1 is SNHLY and CDR2 is FYNNEI. CDR3 length equals 16 residues. The variable domain in full, with the rest retrieved from reference TRBV2 and TRBJ2-7, is EPEVTQTPSHQVTQMGQEVILRCVPISNHLYFYWYRQILGQKVEFLVSFYNNEISEKSEIFDDQFSVERPDGSNFTLKIRSTKLEDSAMYFCAREPERGEISYEQYFGPGTRLTVT.